This T cell receptor beta chain emerged from a study of shared clonotypes between healthy human individuals. Study-wide results and limits: Non-shared clonotypes showed lower generation probabilities than clonotypes common to all four donors.

Produced via immunoSEQ multiplex PCR; TCRdb's table is partial and in-frame only. Here the sample spans 2,500,000 or so clones, approximately 93% being singletons. The germline gives CDR1 SGHRS, CDR2 YFSETQ. Trimming shortened V by 3 bases and J by 1 base, and 16 bases separated the two germline ends. This CDR3 region has 17 residues. Points on this clone: Its antigen is unknown.

Sequenced input: naive CD4+ T cells from PBMCs. Subset described: CD45RA+ positively selected. The chain is built from TRBV5-1 and TRBJ2-2; possible D gene TRBD1, 6 bases. The sequence derives from a young man in good health. Some clones in this sample may be carry-over from other donors' samples. CDR3 sequence reads: CASSSLTGTLNTGELFF. CDR3 nucleotides: TGCGCCAGCAGCTCCCTCACCGGGACACTGAACACCGGGGAGCTGTTTTTT.